This T cell receptor (beta chain) came from a study of T cell responses to AZD1222 COVID-19 vaccine (dated by TCRdb to 2020 to 2023). Background on the whole study: A total of 233 trial participants underwent TCR sequencing, of whom roughly 210 received two doses of AZD1222 and about 26 received two doses of the MenACWY control vaccine. Trial participants were enrolled into age subgroups of 18-55, 56-69 and 70-plus years, which contained around 150, 28 and 57 TCR-sequenced participants, respectively. The full study reports these points: Reportedly, close to half of the unique spike-specific TCRs recognized epitopes lying outside the regions that are mutated in the B.1.351 and B.1.1.7 variants. Because no day 14 peak-response samples were available, repertoires were characterized only after the peak T cell response. The 56-69-year group was small, and its depth increase did not reach significance, likely because of low power. Most participants were white British and females outnumbered males, and the authors suggested that clonal diversity may have been underestimated. A significant rise in spike-specific TCR breadth and depth was observed after two AZD1222 doses relative to day 0 and relative to MenACWY recipients. CD4 TCRs associated with the vaccine covered the entire spike protein, and the dominant responses were in regions 160-218 and 743-854. Conclusions about previously exposed vaccinees are limited because only five to seven AZD1222 recipients were SARS-CoV-2 seropositive at baseline.

The CDR3 regions of human TCRbeta chains were analyzed by immunosequencing. Per the authors' processing: Repertoire TCRs were checked for matches against a reference library of SARS-CoV-2-specific TCRs that had been generated using the MIRA antigen-specificity platform. Breadth was defined as the fraction of unique TCRs that were SARS-CoV-2-associated. Depth was defined as the fraction of total T cells that were SARS-CoV-2-associated. Using the MIRA data, each spike-specific TCR was assigned both to the spike region to which the TCR was reactive and to a CD4 or CD8 class. Log10-transformed breadth and depth values were compared by one-way ANOVA with Sidak's multiple comparisons tests. Drawn from immuneACCESS, this table holds only the in-frame rearrangements with V and J called that TCRdb kept. Clones are partly lost; checked studies trace under half to an unresolved V gene and leave the rest unexplained. That table gives V, J and clone size, and the DNA gave D and trimming. The sample data list around 120,000 clones, and around 93% of these were observed just once. The leading ten clones occupy approximately 7.9% of the sample.

CDR1 SGHNT and CDR2 YYREEE are derived from the germline V gene (reference sequence). The junction shows trimming of 4 bases on V and 1 base on J, plus 14 bases between the germline ends. Inclusive of the bounding cysteine and phenylalanine, the CDR3 is 15 residues long. The kept DNA is CDR3 alone, 45 bases in frame from the first base. With respect to this clone: Its target antigen remains unknown. No base-level quality is on record; no much larger clone is a single base apart.

The sample's time point label, in plain terms: about 28 days (+/-7) after the second vaccine dose. AZD1222 recipients whose second dose came at about 4 weeks and those whose second dose came at about 12 weeks were combined into one group, since spike-specific TCR depth and breadth did not differ between the two schedules. The vaccinee samples were drawn from two UK trials, COV001 and COV002, one of which was a single-blind randomized controlled phase 2/3 trial testing AZD1222 (ChAdOx1 nCoV-19) in healthy adults. For TCRbeta chain sequencing, PBMC samples from trial participants were taken at day 0 and at day 28 after the second dose.

This chain is built from TRBV5-4 and TRBJ1-1; TRBD1 is possibly the D segment (5 matching bases). The receptor comes from an adult who received the AZD1222 COVID-19 vaccine. This sample comprised peripheral blood, obtained 28 days after the second AZD1222 dose. The CDR3 corresponds to CASSGAGTANTEAFF. In nucleotide form, the sequence is TGTGCCAGCAGCGGGGCCGGGACGGCGAACACTGAAGCTTTCTTT. Reference TRBV5-4 and TRBJ1-1 genes cover what lies past the CDR3, so the full variable domain is ETGVTQSPTHLIKTRGQQVTLRCSSQSGHNTVSWYQQALGQGPQFIFQYYREEENGRGNFPPRFSGLQFPNYSSELNVNALELDDSALYLCASSGAGTANTEAFFGQGTRLTVV.